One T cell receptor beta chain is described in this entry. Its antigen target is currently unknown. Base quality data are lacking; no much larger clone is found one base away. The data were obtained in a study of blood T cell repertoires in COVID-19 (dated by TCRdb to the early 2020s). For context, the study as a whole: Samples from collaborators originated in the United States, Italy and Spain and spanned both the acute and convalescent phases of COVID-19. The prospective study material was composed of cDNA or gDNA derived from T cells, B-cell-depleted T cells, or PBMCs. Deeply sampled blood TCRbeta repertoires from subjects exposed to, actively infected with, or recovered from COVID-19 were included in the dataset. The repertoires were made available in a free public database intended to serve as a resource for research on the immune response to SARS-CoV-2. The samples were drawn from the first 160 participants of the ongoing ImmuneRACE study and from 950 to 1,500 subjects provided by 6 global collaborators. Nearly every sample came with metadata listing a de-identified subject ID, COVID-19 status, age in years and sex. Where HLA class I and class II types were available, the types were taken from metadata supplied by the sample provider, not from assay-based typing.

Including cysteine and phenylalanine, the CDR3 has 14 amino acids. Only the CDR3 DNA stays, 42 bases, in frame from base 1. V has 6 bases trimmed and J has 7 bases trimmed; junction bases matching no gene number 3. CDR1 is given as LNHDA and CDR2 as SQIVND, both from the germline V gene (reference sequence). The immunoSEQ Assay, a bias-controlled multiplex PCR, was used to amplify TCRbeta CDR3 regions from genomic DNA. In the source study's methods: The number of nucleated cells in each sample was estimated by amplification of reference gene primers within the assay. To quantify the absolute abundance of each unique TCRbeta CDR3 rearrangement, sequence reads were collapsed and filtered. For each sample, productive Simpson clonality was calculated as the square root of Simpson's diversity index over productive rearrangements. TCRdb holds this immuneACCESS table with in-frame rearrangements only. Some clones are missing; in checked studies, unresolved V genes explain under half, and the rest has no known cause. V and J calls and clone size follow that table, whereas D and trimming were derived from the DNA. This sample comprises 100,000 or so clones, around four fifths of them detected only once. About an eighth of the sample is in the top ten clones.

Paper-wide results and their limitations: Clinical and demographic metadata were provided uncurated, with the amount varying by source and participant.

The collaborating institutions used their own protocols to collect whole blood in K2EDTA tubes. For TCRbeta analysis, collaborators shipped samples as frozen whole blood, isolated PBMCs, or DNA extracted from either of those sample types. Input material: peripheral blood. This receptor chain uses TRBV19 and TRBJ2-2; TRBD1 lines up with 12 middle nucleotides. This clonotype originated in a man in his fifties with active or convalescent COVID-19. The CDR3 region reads CASRGDRGLGELFF. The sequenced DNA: TGTGCCAGTAGAGGGGACAGGGGGCTCGGGGAGCTGTTTTTT. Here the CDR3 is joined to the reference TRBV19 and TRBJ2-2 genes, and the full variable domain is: DGGITQSPKYLFRKEGQNVTLSCEQNLNHDAMYWYRQDPGQGLRLIYYSQIVNDFQKGDIAEGYSVSREKKESFPLTVTSAQKNPTAFYLCASRGDRGLGELFFGEGSRLTVL.